Shown below are 27 T cell receptor beta chains from a single sample sequenced in a study of T cell clonality in common variable immunodeficiency. Broader study findings: Fewer deletions and N-nucleotide insertions were reportedly seen in common variable immunodeficiency TCR beta sequences.

Their antigens are not known. Produced via immunoSEQ multiplex PCR; TCRdb's table is partial and in-frame only. The sample holds about 30,000 clones, and no clone turns up only once. The sample taken for sequencing was peripheral blood mononuclear cells. These TCRs come from a human donor with common variable immunodeficiency.

This clone was seen a handful of times. Read data end 3 residues before the CDR3 end; the end is taken from the germline J gene. This chain joins TRBV7-6 and TRBJ2-3; D unresolved. CDR3 length equals 17 residues. Trimming pared 5 bases from V and 2 bases from J, leaving 20 bases between. Germline assignment: CDR1 SGHVS and CDR2 FNYEAQ. The sequenced CDR3 bases are TGTGCCAGCAGCCCGCAGAGAAGTCAGGTATTCACAGATACG. Its translation: CASSPQRSQVFTDT. The whole CDR3 sequence is CASSPQRSQVFTDTQYF. Complete variable domain (other parts from reference TRBV7-6 and TRBJ2-3): GAGVSQSPRYKVTKRGQDVALRCDPISGHVSLYWYRQALGQGPEFLTYFNYEAQQDKSGLPNDRFSAERPEGSISTLTIQRTEQRDSAMYRCASSPQRSQVFTDTQYFGPGTRLTVL.

For this clone: Sequencing ends 3 residues short of the CDR3 end; the germline J gene provides the rest. V is TRBV30 and J is TRBJ1-5; D is perhaps TRBD1 (6 bases). Trimming left V 0 bases short and J 6 bases short, with 9 bases between. Germline lookup yields CDR1 GTSNPN and CDR2 SVGIG (reference sequence). The CDR3 runs 13 residues. CDR3 DNA (partial): TGTGCCTGGAGTGTGGGGGCAGTTCAGCCC. It yields the protein CAWSVGAVQP. The CDR3 reads in full as CAWSVGAVQPQHF.

A few counts support this clone. Read data end 3 residues before the CDR3 end; the end is taken from the germline J gene. The V gene is TRBV2, the J gene TRBJ1-1, with a possible D match to TRBD1 (6 bases). The CDR3 covers 14 residues. Between the trimmed V and J ends, which lost 5 bases and 0 bases, there was a span of 10 bases. CDR1 SNHLY and CDR2 FYNNEI come from the germline V gene. CDR3 DNA (partial): TGTGCCAGCAGTATGGGACATATGAACACTGAA. Translating gives CASSMGHMNTE. The entire CDR3 is CASSMGHMNTEAFF.

This clone was recorded a few times. The CDR3 extends 3 residues past the end of the read, so its final part is completed from the germline J gene. The chain uses TRBV30 and TRBJ2-1; D remains ambiguous. Trimming stripped 8 bases from V and 9 bases from J, with 8 bases between. The CDR3 has 9 residues. Germline V gene data show CDR1 as GTSNPN and CDR2 as SVGIG (reference sequence). Partial CDR3 DNA: TGTGCCAGTAGGGTTGAG. Residues: CASRVE. The whole CDR3 sequence reads CASRVEQFF.

This clone was counted at least ten times. Read sequence stops 3 residues before the CDR3 end, and the germline J gene provides the missing end. The chain uses TRBV19 and TRBJ2-1; maybe TRBD2 (6 bases). The ends were cut back, 2 bases at V and 7 bases at J, with 12 bases in the middle. The CDR3 runs 14 residues. The germline V gene has CDR1 LNHDA and CDR2 SQIVND (reference sequence). CDR3 DNA (partial): TGTGCCAGTAGTATACCGGGGAGGTCAAATGAG. Translation: CASSIPGRSNE. The entire CDR3 protein is CASSIPGRSNEQFF.

This clone was counted between two and nine times. Read data end 3 residues before the CDR3 end; the end is taken from the germline J gene. J is TRBJ1-6 and V is TRBV19, with 7 nucleotides matching TRBD1. The CDR3 contains 14 residues. CDR1 is LNHDA, CDR2 SQIVND, per germline (reference sequence). V gave up 7 bases and J gave up 7 bases; unmatched junction bases: 7. The CDR3 region is CASIATGMNSPLHF. The part of the CDR3 DNA that was read is TGTGCCAGTATCGCGACAGGGATGAATTCACCC.

About this clone: The read comes to an end 3 residues before the CDR3 does, leaving the germline J gene to fill in the end. The chain combines TRBV6-1 with TRBJ1-4, with TRBD1 as a possible D gene (5 bases). Per germline, CDR1 MNHNS and CDR2 SASEGT. The CDR3 contains 14 residues. Trimming pared 4 bases from V and 0 bases from J, leaving 6 bases between. CDR3 DNA (partial): TGTGCCAGCAGTGCGACAGCAACTAATGAAAAA. As protein: CASSATATNEK. In full, the CDR3 reads CASSATATNEKLFF.

In this sample, this clone turned up a few times. The read comes to an end 3 residues before the CDR3 does, leaving the germline J gene to fill in the end. The J gene is TRBJ1-1, the V gene TRBV7-6, with D perhaps matching TRBD1 (6 bases). CDR3 length: 12 residues. Germline CDR1 and CDR2: SGHVS and FNYEAQ. The CDR3 sequence: CASSLTQGIAFF. The sequenced part of the CDR3 DNA is TGTGCCAGCAGCTTAACCCAGGGGATA.

This clone occurred a few times. The read stops 3 residues short of the end of the CDR3; the missing end is completed from the germline J gene. V and J are TRBV30 and TRBJ2-1; TRBD2 agrees at 13 bases. The CDR3 is 16 amino acids. Germline V CDR1 and CDR2: GTSNPN, SVGIG (reference sequence). After removal of 3 bases from V and 0 bases from J, the junction contained 2 bases not matched to a gene. Incomplete CDR3 DNA: TGTGCCTGGAGGGGACTAGCGGGAAGCTCCTACAATGAG. It is translated as CAWRGLAGSSYNE. The complete CDR3 protein is CAWRGLAGSSYNEQFF.

In its sample, this clone was seen many times. From the germline J gene comes the end of the CDR3, since the read stops 3 residues before it. V gene TRBV7-3 combines with J gene TRBJ2-3; TRBD2 aligns across 10 bases. This CDR3 spans 15 amino acids. The germline V gene encodes CDR1 SGHTA and CDR2 FQGTGA. The CDR3 protein is CASSLTSLAGETQYF. CDR3 DNA, as far as it was read: TGTGCCAGCAGCTTAACGTCGCTAGCGGGGGAGACG.

Only a few counts were recorded for this clone. With the read ending 3 residues before the CDR3 end, the germline J gene is used to fill in that end. The chain employs TRBV11-2 and TRBJ2-1; D may be TRBD1 (6 bases). The V end was cut by 5 bases, the J end by 6 bases, with 11 bases between. The CDR3 has 13 amino acids. CDR1 and CDR2 from the germline V gene are SGHAT and FQNNGV. The CDR3: CASSQDRPNEQFF. The CDR3 DNA, read in part, is TGTGCCAGCAGCCAAGACAGGCCCAATGAG.

Concerning this clone itself: The read finishes 3 residues shy of the CDR3 end, and the germline J gene is used to complete it. The genes are TRBV19 and TRBJ1-2, with D possibly TRBD1 on 6 matching bases. Germline V gene data show CDR1 as LNHDA and CDR2 as SQIVND (reference sequence). The CDR3 is 12 residues long. The V end lost 6 bases, the J end lost 4 bases, and 9 bases lay between the germline ends. Partial CDR3 DNA: TGTGCCAGTAGGGACAGAACCTATGGC. Translating it yields CASRDRTYG. The full CDR3 reads CASRDRTYGYTF.

Ten or more counts support this clone. From the germline J gene comes the end of the CDR3, since the read stops 3 residues before it. V usage is TRBV9 and J usage is TRBJ2-7, with 13 bases aligning to TRBD2. The CDR3 runs 16 residues. The germline V gene has CDR1 SGDLS and CDR2 YYNGEE. J was trimmed by 2 bases and V by 4 bases; bases with no gene match: 6. The CDR3 sequence: CASSPIGTSGTYEQYF. The part of the CDR3 DNA that was read is TGTGCCAGCAGCCCGATCGGGACTAGCGGGACCTACGAG.

Of note for this clone: The read comes to an end 3 residues before the CDR3 does, leaving the germline J gene to fill in the end. The chain carries TRBV19 and TRBJ2-7; possible D gene TRBD1, 6 bases. This CDR3 contains 14 residues. Germline CDR1 LNHDA, CDR2 SQIVND (reference sequence). V was trimmed by 6 bases and J by 0 bases, leaving 12 bases between them. The CDR3 is CASRDPGHSYEQYF. Incomplete CDR3 DNA: TGTGCCAGTAGAGACCCGGGACACTCCTACGAG.

This clone was picked up many times. The observed sequence ends 3 residues before the CDR3 terminus, with the missing tail filled in from the germline J gene. The chain combines TRBV5-8 with TRBJ2-3; D is unclear. V gave up 2 bases and J gave up 0 bases, with 4 bases separating them. The CDR3 is made up of 13 amino acids. Germline-derived CDR1 and CDR2 are SGHTS and YDEGEE. The CDR3 is CASSFSSTDTQYF. Partial CDR3 DNA: TGTGCCAGCAGCTTCTCTAGCACAGATACG.

This clone was recorded a few times. Sequencing ends 3 residues short of the CDR3 end; the germline J gene provides the rest. The V and J genes are TRBV19 and TRBJ1-2, with D perhaps matching TRBD1 (6 bases). The CDR3 spans 16 residues. V was cut by 6 bases and J by 1 base, with 18 bases left in between. Germline V gene sequence: CDR1 LNHDA, CDR2 SQIVND (reference sequence). CDR3 DNA, as far as it was read: TGTGCCAGTAGGACGGGACACGATGGCTTTAACTATGGC. Translation: CASRTGHDGFNYG. The CDR3 reads in full as CASRTGHDGFNYGYTF.

About this clone itself: Read data end 3 residues before the CDR3 end; the end is taken from the germline J gene. The chain uses TRBV19 and TRBJ1-1, with no clear D. This CDR3 has 15 amino acids. Germline V gene data show CDR1 as LNHDA and CDR2 as SQIVND (reference sequence). V was shortened by 3 bases and J by 1 base, with 12 bases between the two germline ends. The CDR3 bases that were read are TGTGCCAGTAGTATTAATCTCCCCGGGAACACTGAA. This sequence encodes CASSINLPGNTE. In full, the CDR3 is CASSINLPGNTEAFF. Supplemented by reference TRBV19 and TRBJ1-1, the full variable domain reads DGGITQSPKYLFRKEGQNVTLSCEQNLNHDAMYWYRQDPGQGLRLIYYSQIVNDFQKGDIAEGYSVSREKKESFPLTVTSAQKNPTAFYLCASSINLPGNTEAFFGQGTRLTVV.

At least ten counts were recorded for this clone. The read terminates 3 residues before the CDR3 end, so the remaining end is supplied by the germline J gene. The chain recombines TRBV5-1 with TRBJ2-2; 8 bases line up with TRBD1. This CDR3 contains 14 residues. CDR1 and CDR2 from the germline V gene are SGHRS and YFSETQ. Trimming took 4 bases from V and 3 from J; bases not matched to a gene: 2. The CDR3 here is CASSEQGDTGELFF. The covered CDR3 bases are TGCGCCAGCAGCGAACAGGGGGACACCGGGGAG.

Many counts were recorded for this clone. The sequenced part of the CDR3 DNA is TGTGCCAGCACCGCTTGGGTAGCGGGGGGGCGGGCGAATACG. Residues: CASTAWVAGGRANT. The whole CDR3 reads CASTAWVAGGRANTQYF. This chain connects TRBV6-2 or TRBV6-3 to TRBJ2-3; 11 positions agree with TRBD2. The read gets to within 3 residues of the CDR3 end, and the germline J gene fills in the rest. Germline loops: CDR1 MNHEY, CDR2 SVGEGT. Trimming removed 7 bases from V and 7 bases from J; junction bases left unmatched: 16. The CDR3 is 17 amino acids.

With regard to this clone: From the germline J gene comes the end of the CDR3, since the read stops 3 residues before it. The chain joins TRBV10-2 to TRBJ1-1; TRBD1 is a possible D gene (6 bases). Trimming stripped 3 bases from V and 4 bases from J, with 18 bases between. Germline CDR1 is WSHSY and CDR2 is SAAADI. The CDR3 loop spans 16 amino acids. CDR3 DNA, as far as it was read: TGCGCCAGCAGTGACCCCATACAGGGTTGGGGCACTGAA. Translation: CASSDPIQGWGTE. The whole CDR3 protein is CASSDPIQGWGTEAFF.

There are many counts of this clone. The sequenced CDR3 bases are TGTGCCAGTAGTAGACAGGGAGGCTATGGC. As protein: CASSRQGGYG. The whole CDR3 reads CASSRQGGYGYTF. This chain joins TRBV19 and TRBJ1-2, with 7 bases aligning to TRBD1. The read ends 3 residues before the CDR3 terminus; that terminus is restored from the germline J gene. V lost 4 bases to trimming and J lost 4 bases; unmatched junction nucleotides: 3. The CDR3 runs to 13 residues. Germline lookup yields CDR1 LNHDA and CDR2 SQIVND (reference sequence).

This clone has a handful of counts. The read comes to an end 3 residues before the CDR3 does, leaving the germline J gene to fill in the end. V gene TRBV2 combines with J gene TRBJ1-5; 7 nucleotides match TRBD1. V lost 4 bases to trimming and J lost 4 bases; unmatched junction nucleotides: 1. This CDR3 has 13 amino acids. Germline V CDR1 and CDR2: SNHLY, FYNNEI. CDR3 DNA, as far as it was read: TGTGCCAGCAGTGGACAGGGTAATCAGCCC. Its translation is CASSGQGNQP. The whole CDR3 region reads CASSGQGNQPQHF.

This clone was recorded a few times. The CDR3 end falls 3 residues outside the read, so it is completed with the germline J gene. V gene TRBV5-1 combines with J gene TRBJ2-7; a possible D gene is TRBD1 (6 bases). Germline V lookup: CDR1 SGHRS, CDR2 YFSETQ. The CDR3 sequence is 14 residues long. The V gene lost 2 bases and the J gene lost 0 bases, with 9 bases spanning the gap. The CDR3 sequence is CASSFRDTSYEQYF. The CDR3 DNA, read in part, is TGCGCCAGCAGCTTCCGGGACACCTCCTACGAG.

This clone was observed a handful of times. The read terminates 3 residues ahead of where the CDR3 ends, so the germline J gene completes it. The genes are TRBV7-2 and TRBJ1-4; a weak D match, TRBD1 (6 bases). Germline V gene lookup returns CDR1 SGHTA and CDR2 FQGNSA. CDR3 length: 17 amino acids. V lost 0 bases and J lost 7, with 18 bases in between. The CDR3 protein is CASSLALGGAESEKLFF. The part of the CDR3 DNA that was read is TGTGCCAGCAGCTTAGCGCTCGGGGGGGCGGAAAGTGAAAAA.

For this clone: The sequenced fragment ends 3 residues before the CDR3 boundary, so the rest is inferred from the germline J gene. The chain has TRBV2 and TRBJ2-7; no reliable D call. The V and J ends lost 7 bases and 3 bases respectively, with 13 bases between them. CDR1 and CDR2 (germline): SNHLY, FYNNEI. This CDR3 comprises 13 residues. The CDR3 spells CASTLTRSYEQYF. CDR3 DNA, as far as it was read: TGTGCCAGCACTCTGACCAGGAGCTACGAG.

Sample share makes this clone medium-sized. The read ends 3 residues before the CDR3 terminus; that terminus is restored from the germline J gene. The chain is built from TRBV5-1 and TRBJ2-3; D unclear. The CDR3 covers 13 residues. CDR1 SGHRS and CDR2 YFSETQ come from the germline V gene. The germline V and J ends were trimmed by 0 bases and 2 bases, with 4 bases remaining between them. The covered CDR3 bases are TGCGCCAGCAGCTTGGTCCTCACAGATACG. As protein: CASSLVLTDT. The whole CDR3 protein is CASSLVLTDTQYF. Drawing the rest from reference TRBV5-1 and TRBJ2-3, the complete variable domain is KAGVTQTPRYLIKTRGQQVTLSCSPISGHRSVSWYQQTPGQGLQFLFEYFSETQRNKGNFPGRFSGRQFSNSRSEMNVSTLELGDSALYLCASSLVLTDTQYFGPGTRLTVL.

A note on this clone: The CDR3 end falls 3 residues outside the read, so it is completed with the germline J gene. The rearrangement links TRBV7-2 to TRBJ1-1, with no clear D. Trimming took off 3 bases at V and 0 bases at J, with 8 bases between the two ends. CDR1 and CDR2 (germline): SGHTA, FQGNSA. This CDR3 spans 14 amino acids. The covered CDR3 bases are TGTGCCAGCAGCTTTGGCAGGCTGAACACTGAA. Its translation: CASSFGRLNTE. The full CDR3 protein is CASSFGRLNTEAFF.